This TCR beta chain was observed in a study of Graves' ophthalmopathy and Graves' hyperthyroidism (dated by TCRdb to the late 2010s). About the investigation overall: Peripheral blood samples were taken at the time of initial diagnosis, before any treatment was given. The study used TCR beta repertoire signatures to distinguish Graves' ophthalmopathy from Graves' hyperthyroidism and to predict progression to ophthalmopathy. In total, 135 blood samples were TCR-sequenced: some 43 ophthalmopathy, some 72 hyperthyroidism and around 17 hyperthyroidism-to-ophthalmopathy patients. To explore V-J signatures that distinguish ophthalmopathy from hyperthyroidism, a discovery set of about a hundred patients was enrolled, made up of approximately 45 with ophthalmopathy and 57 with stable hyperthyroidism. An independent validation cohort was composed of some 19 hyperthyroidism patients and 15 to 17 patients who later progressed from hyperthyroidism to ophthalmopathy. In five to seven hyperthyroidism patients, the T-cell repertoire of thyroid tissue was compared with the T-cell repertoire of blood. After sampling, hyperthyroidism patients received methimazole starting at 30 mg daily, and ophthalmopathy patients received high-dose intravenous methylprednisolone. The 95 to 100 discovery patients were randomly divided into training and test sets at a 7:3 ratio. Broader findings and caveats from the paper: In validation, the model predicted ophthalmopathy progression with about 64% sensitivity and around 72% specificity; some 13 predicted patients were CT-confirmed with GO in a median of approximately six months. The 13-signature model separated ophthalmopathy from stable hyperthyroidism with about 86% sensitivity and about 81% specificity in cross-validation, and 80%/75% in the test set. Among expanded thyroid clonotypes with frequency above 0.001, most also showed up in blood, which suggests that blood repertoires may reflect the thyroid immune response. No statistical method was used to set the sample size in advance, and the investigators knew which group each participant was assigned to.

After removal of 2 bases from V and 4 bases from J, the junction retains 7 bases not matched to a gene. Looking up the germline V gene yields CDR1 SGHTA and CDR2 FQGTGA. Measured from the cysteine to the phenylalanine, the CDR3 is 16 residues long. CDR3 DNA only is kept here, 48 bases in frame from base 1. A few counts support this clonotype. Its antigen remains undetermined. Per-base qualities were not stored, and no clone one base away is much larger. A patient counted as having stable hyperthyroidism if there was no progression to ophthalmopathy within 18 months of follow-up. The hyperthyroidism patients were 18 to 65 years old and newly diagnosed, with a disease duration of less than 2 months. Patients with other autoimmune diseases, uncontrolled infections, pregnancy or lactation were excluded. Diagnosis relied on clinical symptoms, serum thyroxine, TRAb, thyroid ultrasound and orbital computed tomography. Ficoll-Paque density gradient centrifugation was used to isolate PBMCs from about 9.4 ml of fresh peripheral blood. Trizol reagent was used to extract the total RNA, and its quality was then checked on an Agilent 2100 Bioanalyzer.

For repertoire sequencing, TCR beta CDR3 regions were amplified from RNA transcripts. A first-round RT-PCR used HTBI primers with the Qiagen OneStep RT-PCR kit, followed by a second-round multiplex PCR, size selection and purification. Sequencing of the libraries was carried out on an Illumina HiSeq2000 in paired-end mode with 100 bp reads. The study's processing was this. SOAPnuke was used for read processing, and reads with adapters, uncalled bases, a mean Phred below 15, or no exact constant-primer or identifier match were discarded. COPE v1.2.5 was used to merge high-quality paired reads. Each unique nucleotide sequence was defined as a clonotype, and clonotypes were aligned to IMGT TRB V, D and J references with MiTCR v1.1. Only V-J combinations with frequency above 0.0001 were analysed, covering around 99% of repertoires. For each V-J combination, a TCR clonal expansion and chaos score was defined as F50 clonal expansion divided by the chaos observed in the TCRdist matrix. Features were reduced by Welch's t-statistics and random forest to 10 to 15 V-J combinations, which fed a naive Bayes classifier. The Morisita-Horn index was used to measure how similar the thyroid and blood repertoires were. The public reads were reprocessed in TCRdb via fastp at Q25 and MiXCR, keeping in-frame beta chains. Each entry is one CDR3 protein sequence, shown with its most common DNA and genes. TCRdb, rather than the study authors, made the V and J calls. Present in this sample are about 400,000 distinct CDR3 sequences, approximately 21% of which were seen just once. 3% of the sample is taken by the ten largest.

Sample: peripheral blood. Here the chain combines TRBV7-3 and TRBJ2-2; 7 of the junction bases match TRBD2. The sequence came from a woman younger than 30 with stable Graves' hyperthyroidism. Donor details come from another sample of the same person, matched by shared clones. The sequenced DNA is TGTGCCAGCAGCTTATACGCGGGAGTAAGCACCGGGGAGCTGTTTTTT. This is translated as CASSLYAGVSTGELFF.